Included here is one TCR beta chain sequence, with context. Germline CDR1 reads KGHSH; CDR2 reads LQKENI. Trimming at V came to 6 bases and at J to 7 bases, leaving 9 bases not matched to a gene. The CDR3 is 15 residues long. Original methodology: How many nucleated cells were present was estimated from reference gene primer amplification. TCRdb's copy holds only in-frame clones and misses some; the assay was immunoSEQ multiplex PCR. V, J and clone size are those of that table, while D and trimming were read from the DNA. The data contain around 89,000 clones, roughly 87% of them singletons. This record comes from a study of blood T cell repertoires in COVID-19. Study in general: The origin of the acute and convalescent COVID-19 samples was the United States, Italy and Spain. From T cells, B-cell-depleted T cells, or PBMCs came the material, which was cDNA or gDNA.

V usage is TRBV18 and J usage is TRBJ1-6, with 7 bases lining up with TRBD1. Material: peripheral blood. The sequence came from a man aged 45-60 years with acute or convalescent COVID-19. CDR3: CASSQSGGRNSPLHF. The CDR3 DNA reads TGTGCCAGCTCTCAATCAGGGGGGAGAAATTCACCCCTCCACTTT.